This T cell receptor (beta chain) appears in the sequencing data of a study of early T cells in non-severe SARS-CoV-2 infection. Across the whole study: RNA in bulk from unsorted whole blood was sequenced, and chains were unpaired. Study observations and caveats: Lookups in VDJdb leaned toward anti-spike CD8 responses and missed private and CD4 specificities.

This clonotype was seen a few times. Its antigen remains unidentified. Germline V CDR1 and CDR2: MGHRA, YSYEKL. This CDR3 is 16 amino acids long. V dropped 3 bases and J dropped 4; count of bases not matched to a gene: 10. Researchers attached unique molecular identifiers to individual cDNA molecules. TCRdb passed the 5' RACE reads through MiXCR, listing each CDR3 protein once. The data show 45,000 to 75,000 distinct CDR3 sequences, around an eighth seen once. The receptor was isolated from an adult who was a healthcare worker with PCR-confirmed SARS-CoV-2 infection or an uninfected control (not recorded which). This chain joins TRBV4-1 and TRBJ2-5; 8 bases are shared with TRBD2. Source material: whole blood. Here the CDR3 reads CASSQGHSGGVETQYF. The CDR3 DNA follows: TGCGCCAGCAGCCAGGGACACAGCGGGGGCGTAGAGACCCAGTACTTC.